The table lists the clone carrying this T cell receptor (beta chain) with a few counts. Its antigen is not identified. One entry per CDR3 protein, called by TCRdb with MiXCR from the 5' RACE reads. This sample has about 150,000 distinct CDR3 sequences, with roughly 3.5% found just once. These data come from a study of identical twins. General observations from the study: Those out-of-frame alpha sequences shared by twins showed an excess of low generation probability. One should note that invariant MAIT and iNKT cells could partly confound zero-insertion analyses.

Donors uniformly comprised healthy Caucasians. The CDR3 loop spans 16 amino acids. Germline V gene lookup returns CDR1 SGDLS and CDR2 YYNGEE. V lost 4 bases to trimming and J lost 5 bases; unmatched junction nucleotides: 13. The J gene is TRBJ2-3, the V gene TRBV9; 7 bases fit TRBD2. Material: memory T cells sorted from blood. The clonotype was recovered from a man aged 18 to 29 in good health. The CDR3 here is CASSPSWTSWVDTQYF. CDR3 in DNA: TGTGCCAGCAGCCCAAGCTGGACTAGTTGGGTAGATACGCAGTATTTT.